This entry lists 16 T cell receptor beta chains sequenced from one sample in a study of cytomegalovirus exposure and HLA in healthy donors. Amplification used 60 Vbeta primers and 13 Jbeta primers. Repertoires were generated with immunoSEQ multiplex PCR, while TCRdb's copy carries only in-frame clones and drops some. The data show roughly 100,000 clones, 75% to 90% seen once. Material for sequencing was PBMCs. The receptors were sampled from a man between 25 and 39 years old in good health and CMV-seropositive.

The V and J genes are TRBV30 and TRBJ2-4; D remains ambiguous. V lost 2 bases and J 0 bases, leaving 17 bases between the germline ends. The CDR3 runs to 17 residues. CDR1 and CDR2 (germline): GTSNPN, SVGIG (reference sequence). The CDR3 here is CAWSSKLRPLAKNIQYF. The CDR3 DNA follows: TGTGCCTGGAGTTCTAAACTACGACCTTTAGCCAAAAACATTCAGTACTTC. Full variable domain (rest looked up from reference TRBV30 and TRBJ2-4): SQTIHQWPATLVQPVGSPLSLECTVEGTSNPNLYWYRQAAGRGLQLLFYSVGIGQISSEVPQNLSASRPQDRQFILSSKKLLLSDSGFYLCAWSSKLRPLAKNIQYFGAGTRLSVL.

The genes are TRBV25-1 and TRBJ2-7; 13 bases align to TRBD2. The germline gives CDR1 MGHDK, CDR2 SYGVNS. The CDR3 extends over 17 amino acids. Germline trimming cut 2 bases from V and 7 bases from J; bases unmatched to any gene: 11. The CDR3 loop reads CASSERGTSGDLREQYF. CDR3 bases: TGTGCCAGCAGTGAACGCGGGACTAGCGGGGACCTAAGGGAGCAGTACTTC.

About this clone itself: This CDR3 is also generated by other DNA sequences in the sample. V usage is TRBV2 and J usage is TRBJ1-6; possibly TRBD1 for D (6 bases). Germline values: CDR1 SNHLY, CDR2 FYNNEI. CDR3 length: 13 residues. V lost 9 bases and J 13 bases, leaving 19 bases between the germline ends. DNA of the CDR3: TGTGCCAGTTGGGGCAGGGGAAAATCCCCCCTCCACTTT. Residues: CASWGRGKSPLHF.

CDR3 region: CASTLTGGNTEAFF. CDR3 coding DNA: TGTGCCAGCACCCTCACAGGGGGGAACACTGAAGCTTTCTTT. V gene TRBV27 combines with J gene TRBJ1-1, with 8 bases aligning to TRBD1. The CDR3 extends over 14 amino acids. V lost 7 bases and J lost 1; bases outside the gene matches: 5. Germline V gene lookup returns CDR1 MNHEY and CDR2 SMNVEV (reference sequence).

V is TRBV30 and J is TRBJ1-1, with D possibly TRBD1 on 6 matching bases. The CDR3 totals 12 residues. The V gene lost 8 bases and the J gene lost 4 bases, with 14 bases spanning the gap. The germline CDR1 and CDR2 sequences are GTSNPN and SVGIG (reference sequence). The CDR3 loop reads CATHRAGTEAFF. The CDR3 DNA reads TGTGCCACACACAGGGCTGGCACTGAAGCTTTCTTT.

The chain links TRBV7-2 to TRBJ1-2, with TRBD1 matching 7 bases. This CDR3 contains 13 residues. After removal of 5 bases from V and 6 bases from J, the junction contained 6 bases not matched to a gene. CDR1 SGHTA and CDR2 FQGNSA come from the germline V gene. The CDR3 region is CASSPDRRNGYTF. CDR3 DNA: TGTGCCAGCAGCCCGGACAGGCGAAATGGCTACACCTTC.

J is TRBJ1-4 and V is TRBV5-5; the match to TRBD1 covers 7 bases. Losses at the gene ends were 4 bases for V and 10 bases for J; bases not matched to a gene: 13. The CDR3 extends over 15 amino acids. Germline V gene data show CDR1 as SGHKS and CDR2 as YYEKEE (reference sequence). The CDR3 sequence is CASSPAGTELRKLFF. For the CDR3, the DNA is TGTGCCAGCAGCCCGGCCGGGACAGAGCTAAGAAAACTGTTTTTT.

The gene calls are TRBV10-3 and TRBJ2-5, with D unclear. Trimming stripped 6 bases from V and 1 base from J, with 9 bases between. Germline V lookup: CDR1 ENHRY, CDR2 SYGVKD. The CDR3 contains 13 residues. The DNA for the CDR3 is TGTGCCATCAGCTCAGGATCCCAAGAGACCCAGTACTTC. It yields the protein CAISSGSQETQYF.

This chain links TRBV7-9 with TRBJ1-6; 8 bases agree with TRBD1. The germline gives CDR1 SEHNR, CDR2 FQNEAQ (reference sequence). The CDR3 sequence is 15 residues long. J gave up 10 bases and V 3 bases, and 8 bases lay outside the gene matches. The CDR3 sequence is CASSFQGAYWSPLHF. CDR3 nucleotide sequence: TGTGCCAGCAGCTTTCAGGGGGCGTATTGGTCACCCCTCCACTTT.

This chain links TRBV18 with TRBJ2-7, with 10 bases lining up with TRBD1. This CDR3 is built from 19 residues. V shed 3 bases, J shed 4 bases, and the junction held 18 bases outside the gene matches. CDR1 and CDR2 (germline): KGHSH, LQKENI. CDR3 in amino acids: CASSPRPGTGELGPYEQYF. The CDR3 DNA follows: TGTGCCAGCTCACCTCGTCCCGGGACAGGGGAATTGGGACCTTACGAGCAGTACTTC.

Only one count was recorded for this clone. The chain joins TRBV6-4 to TRBJ2-5, with 8 bases that match TRBD1. V shed 4 bases and J 11 bases; nucleotides not matched to a gene: 12. Germline assignment: CDR1 MRHNA and CDR2 SNTAGT. The CDR3 totals 14 residues. CDR3 region: CASSAETGQGKQYF. For the CDR3, the DNA is TGTGCCAGCAGTGCCGAAACAGGACAGGGAAAGCAGTACTTC.

CDR3 coding DNA: TGCGCCAGCAGCCTGCGCGGGGGGGCTGCCGGGGAGCTGTTTTTT. It encodes CASSLRGGAAGELFF. The chain employs TRBV5-1 and TRBJ2-2; 9 bases fit TRBD2. Germline V gives CDR1 SGHRS, CDR2 YFSETQ. This CDR3 is 15 amino acids long. V shed 4 bases and J 6 bases; nucleotides not matched to a gene: 7.

This clone was picked up a small number of times. The chain has TRBV7-2 and TRBJ2-1; D gene uncertain. V dropped 7 bases and J dropped 8 bases, with 21 bases sitting between them. CDR1 and CDR2 from the germline V gene are SGHTA and FQGNSA. This CDR3 has 15 amino acids. As DNA, the CDR3 is TGTGCCAGCACACTCACGGCGGCGGAGTTCGATGAGCAGTTCTTC. Translated, it gives CASTLTAAEFDEQFF.

V gene TRBV6-5 combines with J gene TRBJ2-7; 9 bases are shared with TRBD1. The germline CDR1 and CDR2 sequences are MNHEY and SVGAGI. V dropped 5 bases and J dropped 7; count of bases not matched to a gene: 6. The CDR3 extends over 13 amino acids. CDR3 amino acids: CASSEDRGNEQYF. In nucleotides, the CDR3 is TGTGCCAGCAGTGAGGACAGGGGAAATGAGCAGTACTTC.

With respect to this clone: Within the sample, other DNA sequences also encode this same CDR3. The V and J genes are TRBV27 and TRBJ2-7; TRBD1 agrees at 8 bases. Germline V CDR1 and CDR2: MNHEY, SMNVEV (reference sequence). J gave up 3 bases and V 2 bases, and 0 bases lay outside the gene matches. This CDR3 is 13 amino acids long. The CDR3 region is CASSLDRGYEQYF. The CDR3 bases are TGTGCCAGCAGTTTAGACAGGGGCTACGAGCAGTACTTC.

In its sample, this clone was seen a few times. The chain carries TRBV7-9 and TRBJ2-5; perhaps TRBD2 as D (6 bases). CDR1 is SEHNR, CDR2 FQNEAQ, per germline (reference sequence). The CDR3 has 14 amino acids. Between the trimmed V and J ends, which lost 5 bases and 4 bases, there was a span of 14 bases. The CDR3 sequence: CASSQPGRRETQYF. The DNA of the CDR3 is TGTGCCAGCAGCCAGCCCGGGAGACGAGAGACCCAGTACTTC.